This T cell receptor beta chain was observed in a study of CD8+ T cells in alopecia areata. Looking at the study overall: Dosing spanned 6 to 18 months on tofacitinib, then 6 months off drug.

This clone was observed a handful of times. Its antigen is unidentified. Other DNA sequences in the same sample also yield this CDR3. Sequencing used cDNA as its template, made by extracting RNA and reverse transcribing it. Data came from immunoSEQ multiplex PCR; TCRdb stores just in-frame clones and leaves some out. Among approximately 150,000 clones listed, 50% to 75% were seen once. Findings and limits, study-wide: With one nonresponder, baseline CD8+ expansion's link to response remains uncertain. Scalp lesions, especially in alopecia totalis/universalis, had higher clonality than normal scalp.

The treatment denotes: oral pan-JAK inhibitor, 5-10 mg twice daily. Germline lookup yields CDR1 SGHRS and CDR2 YFSETQ. V was pared by 0 bases and J by 5 bases, with 5 bases of the junction left unmatched. The CDR3 length is 16 residues. The source of this sequence is a human donor with alopecia areata. V usage is TRBV5-1 and J usage is TRBJ2-5, with 12 bases that match TRBD2. Material: CD4+ T cells sorted from blood, obtained between weeks 55 and 65, from a patient treated with tofacitinib. The CDR3 loop is CASSLEASGGAETQYF. CDR3 bases: TGCGCCAGCAGCTTGGAGGCTAGCGGGGGGGCCGAGACCCAGTACTTC.